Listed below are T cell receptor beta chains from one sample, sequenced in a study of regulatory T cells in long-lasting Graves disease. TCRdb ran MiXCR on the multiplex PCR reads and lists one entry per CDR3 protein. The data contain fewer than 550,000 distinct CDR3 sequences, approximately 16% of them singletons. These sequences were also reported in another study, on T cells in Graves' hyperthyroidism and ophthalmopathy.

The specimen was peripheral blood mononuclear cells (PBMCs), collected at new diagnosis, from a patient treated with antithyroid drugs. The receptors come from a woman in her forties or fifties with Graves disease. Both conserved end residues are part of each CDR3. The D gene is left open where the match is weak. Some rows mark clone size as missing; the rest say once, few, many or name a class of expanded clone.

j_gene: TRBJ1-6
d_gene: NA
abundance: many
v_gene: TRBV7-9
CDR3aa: CASSLVGQGSPLHF
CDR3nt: TGTGCCAGCAGCTTGGTAGGGCAGGGGTCACCCCTCCACTTT

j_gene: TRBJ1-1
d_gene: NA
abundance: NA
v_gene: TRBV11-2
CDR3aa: CATGRGVNTEAFF
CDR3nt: TGTGCCACGGGACGTGGGGTAAACACTGAAGCTTTCTTT

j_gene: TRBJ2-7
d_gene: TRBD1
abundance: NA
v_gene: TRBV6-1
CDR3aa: CASSAGTAGYEQYF
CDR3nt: TGTGCCAGCAGTGCGGGGACAGCAGGTTACGAGCAGTACTTC

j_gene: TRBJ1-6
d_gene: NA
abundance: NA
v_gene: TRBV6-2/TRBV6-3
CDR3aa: CASKETTNSPLHF
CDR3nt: TGTGCCAGCAAGGAGACCACCAATTCACCCCTCCACTTT

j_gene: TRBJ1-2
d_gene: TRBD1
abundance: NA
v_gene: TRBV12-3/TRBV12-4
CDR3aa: CASSQGALGYTF
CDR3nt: TGTGCCAGCAGTCAGGGGGCGCTTGGCTACACCTTC

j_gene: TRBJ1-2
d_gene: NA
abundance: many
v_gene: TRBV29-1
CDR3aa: CSVGERTRRGYTF
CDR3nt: TGCAGCGTTGGGGAGCGGACAAGACGCGGCTACACCTTC

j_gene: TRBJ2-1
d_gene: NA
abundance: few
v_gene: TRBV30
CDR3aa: CAWIVGQGSFF
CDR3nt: NA

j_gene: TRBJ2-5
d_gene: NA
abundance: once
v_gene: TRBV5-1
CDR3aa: CASSVVPREETQYF
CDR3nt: TGCGCCAGCAGCGTCGTCCCCCGGGAGGAGACCCAGTACTTC

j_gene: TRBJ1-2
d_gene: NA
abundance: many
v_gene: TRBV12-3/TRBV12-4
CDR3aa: CASIFAEGDYGYTF
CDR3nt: TGTGCCAGCATATTTGCGGAAGGGGACTATGGCTACACCTTC

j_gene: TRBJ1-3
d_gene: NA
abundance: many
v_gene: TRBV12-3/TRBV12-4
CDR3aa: CASSFGGPGNTIYF
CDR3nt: TGTGCCAGCAGTTTCGGGGGCCCTGGAAACACCATATATTTT

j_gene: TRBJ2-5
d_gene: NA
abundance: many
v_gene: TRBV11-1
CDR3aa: CASSRGVSQETQYF
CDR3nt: TGTGCCAGCAGCAGGGGAGTCAGTCAAGAGACCCAGTACTTC

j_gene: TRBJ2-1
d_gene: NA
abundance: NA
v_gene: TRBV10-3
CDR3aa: CAIMASESGEQFF
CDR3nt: TGTGCCATCATGGCTAGCGAAAGCGGTGAGCAGTTCTTC

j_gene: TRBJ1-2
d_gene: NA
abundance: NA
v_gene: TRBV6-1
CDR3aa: CASSARTELGGYTF
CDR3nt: TGTGCCAGCAGTGCGAGGACAGAGCTTGGTGGCTACACCTTC

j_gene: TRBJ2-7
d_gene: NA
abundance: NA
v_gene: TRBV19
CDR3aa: CASSGGSSYEQYF
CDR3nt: TGTGCCAGTAGCGGTGGAAGTTCCTACGAGCAGTACTTC

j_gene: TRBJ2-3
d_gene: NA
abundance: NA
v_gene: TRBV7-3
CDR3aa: CASTGDFGMDTQYF
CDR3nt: TGTGCCAGCACTGGGGACTTCGGGATGGATACGCAGTATTTT

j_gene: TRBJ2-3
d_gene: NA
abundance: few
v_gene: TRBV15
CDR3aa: CATSRGVDTDTQYF
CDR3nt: TGTGCCACCAGCAGAGGGGTAGACACAGATACGCAGTATTTT

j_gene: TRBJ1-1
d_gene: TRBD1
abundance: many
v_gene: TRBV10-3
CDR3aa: CAISVRQGANTEAFF
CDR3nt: TGTGCCATCAGTGTCAGACAGGGGGCTAACACTGAAGCTTTCTTT

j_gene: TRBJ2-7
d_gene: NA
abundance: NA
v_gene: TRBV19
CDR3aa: CASSDGPGLEQYF
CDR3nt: TGTGCCAGTAGTGACGGTCCCGGGCTCGAGCAGTACTTC

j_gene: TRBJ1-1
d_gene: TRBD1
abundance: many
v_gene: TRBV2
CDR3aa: CASSFTGAGTEAFF
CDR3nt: TGTGCCAGCAGTTTTACAGGGGCTGGGACTGAAGCTTTCTTT

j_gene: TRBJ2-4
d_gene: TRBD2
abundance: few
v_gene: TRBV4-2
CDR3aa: CASSQDQTLAVAKNIQYF
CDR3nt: TGTGCCAGCAGCCAAGATCAAACTCTAGCGGTAGCCAAAAACATTCAGTACTTC

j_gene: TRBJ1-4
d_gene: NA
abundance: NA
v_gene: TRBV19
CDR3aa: CASSIRASRPPNEKLFF
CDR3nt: TGTGCCAGTAGCATTAGGGCCTCGAGGCCTCCCAATGAAAAACTGTTTTTT

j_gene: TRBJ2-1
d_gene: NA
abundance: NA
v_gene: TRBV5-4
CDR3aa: CASSGGAHEQFF
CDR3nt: TGTGCCAGCAGCGGGGGGGCACATGAGCAGTTCTTC

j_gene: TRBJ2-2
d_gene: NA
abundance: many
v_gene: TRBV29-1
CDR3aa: CSGRQANTGELFF
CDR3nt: TGCAGCGGACGACAGGCGAACACCGGGGAGCTGTTTTTT

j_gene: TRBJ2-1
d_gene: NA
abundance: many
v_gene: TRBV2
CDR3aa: CASSSDYNEQFF
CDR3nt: TGTGCCAGCAGCTCCGACTACAATGAGCAGTTCTTC